This TCR beta chain was captured by sequencing in a study of cytomegalovirus exposure and HLA in healthy donors. Whole-study findings and limits: V- and J-gene trimming in TCR beta was tied to a missense DCLRE1C variant by an analysis performed later.

Remarks on this clone: Its antigen is not identified.

V dropped 5 bases and J dropped 2; count of bases not matched to a gene: 12. Germline V gives CDR1 MDHEN, CDR2 SYDVKM. This CDR3 comprises 17 residues. Primers for the PCR totalled 60 Vbeta and 13 Jbeta. TCRdb keeps only in-frame clones here, not all; method: immunoSEQ multiplex PCR. The sample includes about 150,000 clones, approximately 80% of them seen just once. This sequence was found in a woman in her forties in good health and CMV-seropositive. Sample: PBMCs. This rearrangement joins TRBV28 to TRBJ1-5; TRBD1 matches at 7 bases. Written as DNA, the CDR3 is TGTGCCAGCAGTGCGTTACAGGGGTTAAGGGGCAATCAGCCCCAGCATTTT. Its translation: CASSALQGLRGNQPQHF.